Given below is one T cell receptor (beta chain) in context. Antigen unknown. The source of the sample is a study of lymphopenia after photon versus proton radiotherapy. Study-wide results and caveats: Only patients who died were analyzed for survival; proton advantage is unproven. Post-nadir diversity loss with photons came from oligoclonal expansion, particularly CD8+ Temra cells. Larger post-nadir TCR diversity loss correlated inversely with survival in deceased patients. Relative stability marked proton patients; photon patients lost diversity and naive cells.

V dropped 5 bases and J dropped 4 bases, with 18 bases sitting between them. This CDR3 has 15 amino acids. Germline CDR1 reads LGHNA; CDR2 reads YSLEER. Measured with immunoSEQ multiplex PCR; TCRdb has only the in-frame clones, and not every one. The sample lists approximately 45,000 clones, 85% occurring once. The chain combines TRBV4-3 with TRBJ2-7, with D possibly matching TRBD1 (6 bases). This specimen consisted of peripheral blood, obtained from a patient treated with photon-based radiotherapy. This clonotype was obtained from a man in his forties with gastric cancer. CDR3 residues: CASSSVQGASYEQYF. The CDR3 DNA reads as TGCGCCAGCAGCTCAGTACAGGGAGCATCGTACGAGCAGTACTTC.